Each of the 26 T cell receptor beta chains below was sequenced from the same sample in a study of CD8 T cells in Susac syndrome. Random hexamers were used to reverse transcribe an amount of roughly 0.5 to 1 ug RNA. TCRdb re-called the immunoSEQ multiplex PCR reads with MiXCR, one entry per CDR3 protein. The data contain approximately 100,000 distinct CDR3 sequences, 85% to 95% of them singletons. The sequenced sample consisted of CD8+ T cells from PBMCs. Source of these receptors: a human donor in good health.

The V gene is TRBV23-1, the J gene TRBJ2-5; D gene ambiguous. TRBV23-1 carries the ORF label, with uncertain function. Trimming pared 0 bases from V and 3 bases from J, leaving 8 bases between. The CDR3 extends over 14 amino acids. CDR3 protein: CASSQSGRKETQYF. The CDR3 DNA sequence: TGCGCCAGCAGTCAATCTGGCAGAAAAGAGACCCAGTACTTC.

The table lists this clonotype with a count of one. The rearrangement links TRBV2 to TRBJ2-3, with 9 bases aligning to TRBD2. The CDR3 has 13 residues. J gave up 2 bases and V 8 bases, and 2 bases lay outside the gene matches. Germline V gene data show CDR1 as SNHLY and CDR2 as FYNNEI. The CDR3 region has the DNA TGTGCCAGCGCTAGCGGGGCCACAGATACGCAGTATTTT. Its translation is CASASGATDTQYF. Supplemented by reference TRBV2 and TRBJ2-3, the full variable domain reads EPEVTQTPSHQVTQMGQEVILRCVPISNHLYFYWYRQILGQKVEFLVSFYNNEISEKSEIFDDQFSVERPDGSNFTLKIRSTKLEDSAMYFCASASGATDTQYFGPGTRLTVL.

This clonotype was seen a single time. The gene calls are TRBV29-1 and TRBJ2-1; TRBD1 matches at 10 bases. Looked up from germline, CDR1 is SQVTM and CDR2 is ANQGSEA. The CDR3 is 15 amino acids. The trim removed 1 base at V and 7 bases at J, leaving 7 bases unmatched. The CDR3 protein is CSVEGRQGAQNEQFF. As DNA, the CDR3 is TGCAGCGTTGAAGGGAGACAGGGGGCGCAAAATGAGCAGTTCTTC.

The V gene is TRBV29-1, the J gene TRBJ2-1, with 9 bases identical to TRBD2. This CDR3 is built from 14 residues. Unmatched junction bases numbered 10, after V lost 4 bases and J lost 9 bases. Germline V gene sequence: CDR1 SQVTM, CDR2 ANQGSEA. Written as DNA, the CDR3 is TGCAGCGTTGCCATTAAGGTAGCGGGAGTTGAGCAGTTCTTC. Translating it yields CSVAIKVAGVEQFF.

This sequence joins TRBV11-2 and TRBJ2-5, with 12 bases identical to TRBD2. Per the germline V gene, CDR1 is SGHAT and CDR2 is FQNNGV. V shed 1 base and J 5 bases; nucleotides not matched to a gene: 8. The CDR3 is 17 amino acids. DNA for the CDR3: TGTGCCAGCAGCTTAGCCCTAGCGGGGGGGTCCCGCGAGACCCAGTACTTC. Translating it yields CASSLALAGGSRETQYF.

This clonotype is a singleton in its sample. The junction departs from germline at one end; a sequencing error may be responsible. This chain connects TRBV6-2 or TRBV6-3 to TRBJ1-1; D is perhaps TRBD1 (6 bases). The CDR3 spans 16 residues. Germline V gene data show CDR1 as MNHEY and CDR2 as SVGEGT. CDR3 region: CSSSTGLLLMNTEAFF. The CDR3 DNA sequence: TGTTCCAGCAGTACAGGGTTACTTCTGATGAACACTGAAGCTTTCTTT.

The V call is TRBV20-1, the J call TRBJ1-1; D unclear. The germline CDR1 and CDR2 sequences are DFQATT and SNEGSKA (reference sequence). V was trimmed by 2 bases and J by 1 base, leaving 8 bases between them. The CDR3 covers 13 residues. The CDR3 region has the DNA TGCAGTGCTAGAACCGAGCGGAACACTGAAGCTTTCTTT. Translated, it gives CSARTERNTEAFF.

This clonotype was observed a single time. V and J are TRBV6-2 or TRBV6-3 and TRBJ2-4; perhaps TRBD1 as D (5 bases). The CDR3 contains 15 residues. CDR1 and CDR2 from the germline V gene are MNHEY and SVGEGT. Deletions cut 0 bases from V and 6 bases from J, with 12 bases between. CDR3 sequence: CASSYSPDRANIQYF. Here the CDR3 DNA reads TGTGCCAGCAGTTACTCCCCCGACAGAGCAAACATTCAGTACTTC.

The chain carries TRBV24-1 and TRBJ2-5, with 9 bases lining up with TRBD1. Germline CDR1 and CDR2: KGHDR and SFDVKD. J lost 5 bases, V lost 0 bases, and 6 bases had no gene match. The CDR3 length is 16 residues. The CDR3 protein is CATSDLNRGLGETQYF. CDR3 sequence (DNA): TGTGCCACCAGTGATTTGAACAGGGGGCTGGGGGAGACCCAGTACTTC.

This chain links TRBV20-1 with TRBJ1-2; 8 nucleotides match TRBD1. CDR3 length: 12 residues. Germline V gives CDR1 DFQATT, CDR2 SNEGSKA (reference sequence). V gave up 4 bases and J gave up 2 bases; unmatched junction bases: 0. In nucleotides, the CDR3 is TGCAGTGCTAACAGGGGGAACTATGGCTACACCTTC. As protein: CSANRGNYGYTF.

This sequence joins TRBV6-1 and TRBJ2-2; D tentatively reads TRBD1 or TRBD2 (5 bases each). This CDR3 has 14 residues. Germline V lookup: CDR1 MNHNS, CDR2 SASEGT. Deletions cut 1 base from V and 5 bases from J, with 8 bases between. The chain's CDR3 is CASSEDGGTGELFF. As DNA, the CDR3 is TGTGCCAGCAGTGAAGATGGGGGAACCGGGGAGCTGTTTTTT.

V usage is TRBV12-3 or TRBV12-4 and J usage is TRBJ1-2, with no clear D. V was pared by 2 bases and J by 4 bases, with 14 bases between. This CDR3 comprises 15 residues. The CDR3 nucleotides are TGTGCCAGCAGTTTAAGGGCAGGATCGGCCTATGGCTACACCTTC. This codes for CASSLRAGSAYGYTF.

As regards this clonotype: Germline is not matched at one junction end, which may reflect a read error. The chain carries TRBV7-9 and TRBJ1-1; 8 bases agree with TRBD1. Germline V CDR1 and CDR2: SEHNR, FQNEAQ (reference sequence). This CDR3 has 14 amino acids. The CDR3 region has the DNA TGTGCCAGCAGCTTAACAGGGGGTAGCACTGAAGTTTTCTTT. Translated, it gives CASSLTGGSTEVFF.

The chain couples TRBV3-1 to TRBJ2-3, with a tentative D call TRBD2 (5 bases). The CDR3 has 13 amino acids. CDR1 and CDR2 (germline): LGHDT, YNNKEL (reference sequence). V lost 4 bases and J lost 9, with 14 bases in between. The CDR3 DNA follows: TGTGCCAGCAGCCCCACTAGGGTCCAGACGCAGTATTTT. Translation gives CASSPTRVQTQYF.

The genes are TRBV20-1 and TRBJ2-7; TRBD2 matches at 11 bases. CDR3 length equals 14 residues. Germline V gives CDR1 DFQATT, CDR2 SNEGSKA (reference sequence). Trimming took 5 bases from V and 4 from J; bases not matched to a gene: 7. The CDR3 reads CSAGLAGGDYEQYF. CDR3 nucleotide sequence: TGCAGTGCTGGATTAGCGGGAGGGGATTACGAGCAGTACTTC.

The CDR3, as DNA: TGCGCCAGCAGCACCGGGTCCTCCGCGGCCCAGTACTTC. Its protein product is CASSTGSSAAQYF. The V gene is TRBV5-1, the J gene TRBJ2-5; D gene uncertain. Germline V gives CDR1 SGHRS, CDR2 YFSETQ. Between the trimmed V and J ends, which lost 4 bases and 9 bases, there was a span of 16 bases. There are 13 residues in the CDR3.

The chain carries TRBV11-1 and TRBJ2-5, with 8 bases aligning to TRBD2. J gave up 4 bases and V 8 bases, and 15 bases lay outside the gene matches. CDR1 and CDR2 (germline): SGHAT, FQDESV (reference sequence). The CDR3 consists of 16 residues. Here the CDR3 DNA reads TGTGCCAGCGGCCCGGGGGGGGCCCTAGGGGGAGAGACCCAGTACTTC. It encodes CASGPGGALGGETQYF.

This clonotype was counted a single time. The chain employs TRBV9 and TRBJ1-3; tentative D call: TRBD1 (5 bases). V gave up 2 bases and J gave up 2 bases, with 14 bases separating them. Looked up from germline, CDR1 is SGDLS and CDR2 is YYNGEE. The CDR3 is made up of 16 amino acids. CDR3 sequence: CASSVGATEPGNTIYF. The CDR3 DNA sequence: TGTGCCAGCAGCGTTGGGGCGACAGAACCTGGAAACACCATATATTTT. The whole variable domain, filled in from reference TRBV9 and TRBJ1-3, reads DSGVTQTPKHLITATGQRVTLRCSPRSGDLSVYWYQQSLDQGLQFLIQYYNGEERAKGNILERFSAQQFPDLHSELNLSSLELGDSALYFCASSVGATEPGNTIYFGEGSWLTVV.

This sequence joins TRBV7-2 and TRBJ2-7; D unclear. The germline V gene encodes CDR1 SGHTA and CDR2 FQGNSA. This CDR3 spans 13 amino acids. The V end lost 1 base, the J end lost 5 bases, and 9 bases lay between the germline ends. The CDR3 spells CASSLGRLNEQYF. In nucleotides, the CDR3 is TGTGCCAGCAGCTTAGGCAGGTTGAACGAGCAGTACTTC.

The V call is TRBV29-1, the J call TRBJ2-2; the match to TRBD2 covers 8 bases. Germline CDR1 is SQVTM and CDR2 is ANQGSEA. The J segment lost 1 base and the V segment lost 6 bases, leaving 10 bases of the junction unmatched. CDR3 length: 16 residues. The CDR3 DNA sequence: TGCAGCGTGAAACCCAGCGGGAGAGAGAACACCGGGGAGCTGTTTTTT. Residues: CSVKPSGRENTGELFF.

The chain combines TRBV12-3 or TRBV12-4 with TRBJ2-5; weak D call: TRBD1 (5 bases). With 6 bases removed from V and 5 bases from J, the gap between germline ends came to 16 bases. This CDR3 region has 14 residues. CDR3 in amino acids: CASRFQGSGETQYF. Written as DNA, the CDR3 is TGTGCCAGCAGGTTCCAGGGTTCCGGGGAGACCCAGTACTTC.

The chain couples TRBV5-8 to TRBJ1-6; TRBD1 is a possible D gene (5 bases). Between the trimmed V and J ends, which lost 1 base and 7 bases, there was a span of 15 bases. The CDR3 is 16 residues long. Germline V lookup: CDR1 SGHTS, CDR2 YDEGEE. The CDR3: CASSLSSGGGNSPLHF. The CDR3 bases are TGTGCCAGCAGCTTGTCCTCCGGGGGAGGGAATTCACCCCTCCACTTT.

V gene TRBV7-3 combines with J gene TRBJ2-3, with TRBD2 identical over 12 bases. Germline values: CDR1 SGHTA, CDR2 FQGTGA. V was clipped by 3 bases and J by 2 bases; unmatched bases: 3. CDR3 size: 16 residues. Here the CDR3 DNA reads TGTGCCAGCAGCTTGGGACTAGCGGGCCACACAGATACGCAGTATTTT. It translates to CASSLGLAGHTDTQYF.

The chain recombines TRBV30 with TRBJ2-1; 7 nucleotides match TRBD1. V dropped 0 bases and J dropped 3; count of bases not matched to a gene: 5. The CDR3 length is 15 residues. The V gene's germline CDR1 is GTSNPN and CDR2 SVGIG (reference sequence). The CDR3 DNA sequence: TGTGCCTGGAGTGTTTTACAGGGGATCTACAATGAGCAGTTCTTC. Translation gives CAWSVLQGIYNEQFF.

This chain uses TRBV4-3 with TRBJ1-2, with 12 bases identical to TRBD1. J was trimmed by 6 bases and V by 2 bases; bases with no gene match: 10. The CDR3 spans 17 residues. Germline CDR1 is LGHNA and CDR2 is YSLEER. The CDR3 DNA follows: TGCGCCAGCAGCCAACGACCGGGACAGGGGGCGTCCGATGGCTACACCTTC. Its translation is CASSQRPGQGASDGYTF.

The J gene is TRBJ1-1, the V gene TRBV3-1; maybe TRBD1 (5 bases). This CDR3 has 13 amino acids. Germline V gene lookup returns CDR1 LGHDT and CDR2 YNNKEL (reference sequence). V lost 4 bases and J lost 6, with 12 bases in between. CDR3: CASSPDQGAEAFF. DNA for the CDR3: TGTGCCAGCAGCCCTGACCAGGGCGCTGAAGCTTTCTTT.